The 18 T cell receptor beta chains below come from one sample, sequenced in a study of CD8+CD57+ T cells in acquired aplastic anemia. Genomic DNA acted as the template from which TCR beta VDJ combination and CDR3 sequence profiling were carried out. TCRdb reprocessed the reads via MiXCR and lists one record per CDR3 protein. Of roughly 420,000 distinct CDR3 sequences in the sample, 55% to 75% were seen once. Sequences were obtained from sorted CD4+, CD8+, or CD8+CD57+ T cells (not recorded which) from PBMCs. All receptors derive from a human donor in good health, serving as a control.

This clonotype came up many times. This chain connects TRBV29-1 to TRBJ2-6; no clear D gene. Germline-derived CDR1 and CDR2 are SQVTM and ANQGSEA. Trimming shortened V by 7 bases and J by 0 bases, and 10 bases separated the two germline ends. The length of the CDR3 is 14 residues. CDR3 DNA sequence: TGCAGCGCTGGACGGTCCTCTGGGGCCAACGTCCTGACTTTC. This encodes CSAGRSSGANVLTF.

The sample holds many counts of this clonotype. The CDR3 loop is CASALGFGGYEQYF. The CDR3 DNA follows: TGTGCTAGTGCCTTGGGGTTCGGGGGGTACGAGCAGTACTTC. V and J are TRBV12-5 and TRBJ2-7; 7 bases line up with TRBD2. V was pared by 7 bases and J by 4 bases, with 10 bases of the junction left unmatched. CDR3 length equals 14 residues. Germline CDR1 reads LGHNT; CDR2 reads FRNRAP.

This sequence joins TRBV3-1 and TRBJ1-1; D uncertain. CDR3 length equals 14 residues. V lost 0 bases to trimming and J lost 3 bases, with 8 bases between them. Germline CDR1 reads LGHDT; CDR2 reads YNNKEL (reference sequence). As DNA, the CDR3 is TGTGCCAGCAGCCAAGATATCGGGGACACTGAAGCTTTCTTT. Protein: CASSQDIGDTEAFF. Full variable domain (missing parts from reference TRBV3-1 and TRBJ1-1): DTAVSQTPKYLVTQMGNDKSIKCEQNLGHDTMYWYKQDSKKFLKIMFSYNNKELIINETVPNRFSPKSPDKAHLNLHINSLELGDSAVYFCASSQDIGDTEAFFGQGTRLTVV.

About this clonotype: Because the CDR3 is missing its conserved closing phenylalanine or tryptophan, this is likely a read error. No DNA is shown, since the ends of the CDR3 on it are uncertain; the CDR3 is the one TCRdb lists. The chain has TRBV7-4 and TRBJ2-7; the table's D call, TRBD2, has no DNA check behind it. The CDR3 extends over 13 residues, inclusive of both ends. Germline values: CDR1 SGHVT, CDR2 SQSDAQ. The CDR3 spells CASSKGGRPQEIH.

A few counts support this clonotype. A read error may produce the germline difference seen at one junction end. J is TRBJ2-7 and V is TRBV7-2; D gene unclear. Germline CDR1 is SGHTA and CDR2 is FQGNSA. CDR3 length: 12 residues. The DNA for the CDR3 is TGCGCCAGCAGCTATGGAGTCTACGAGCAGTACTTC. Protein sequence: CASSYGVYEQYF. Based on the CDR3 plus reference TRBV7-2 and TRBJ2-7, the full variable domain is GAGVSQSPSNKVTEKGKDVELRCDPISGHTALYWYRQSLGQGLEFLIYFQGNSAPDKSGLPSDRFSAERTGGSVSTLTIQRTQQEDSAVYLCASSYGVYEQYFGPGTRLTVT.

V and J are TRBV7-3 and TRBJ2-1; no firm D call. Trimming took off 7 bases at V and 7 bases at J, with 11 bases between the two ends. The CDR3 loop spans 12 amino acids. CDR1 and CDR2 from the germline V gene are SGHTA and FQGTGA. CDR3 region: CASNSWVNEQFF. Here the CDR3 DNA reads TGTGCCAGCAATTCCTGGGTTAATGAGCAGTTCTTC.

The gene calls are TRBV12-3 or TRBV12-4 and TRBJ1-3; D is perhaps TRBD1 (5 bases). The CDR3 sequence is 13 residues long. V was clipped by 4 bases and J by 5 bases, with 9 bases between them. The CDR3: CASSWGIRNTIYF. DNA for the CDR3: TGTGCCAGCAGTTGGGGGATCAGAAACACCATATATTTT.

V usage is TRBV7-2 and J usage is TRBJ1-6, with a tentative D call TRBD1 (5 bases). Germline V lookup: CDR1 SGHTA, CDR2 FQGNSA. The CDR3 extends over 15 amino acids. With 3 bases removed from V and 14 bases from J, the gap between germline ends came to 20 bases. The CDR3 here is CASSLSGERTGALHF. The CDR3 DNA is TGTGCCAGCAGCTTGTCGGGGGAGCGTACCGGGGCCCTCCACTTT.

V usage is TRBV7-9 and J usage is TRBJ2-1; TRBD2 matches 8 bases. The J segment lost 6 bases and the V segment lost 5 bases, leaving 9 bases of the junction unmatched. Germline CDR1 reads SEHNR; CDR2 reads FQNEAQ (reference sequence). This CDR3 contains 15 residues. The CDR3 DNA is TGTGCCAGCAGCGGAACTAGCGGACTTACCAATGAGCAGTTCTTC. Its protein is CASSGTSGLTNEQFF.

This clonotype was seen repeatedly, ten times or more. The gene calls are TRBV9 and TRBJ2-3; tentatively, D is TRBD1 or TRBD2 (5 bases each). Per germline, CDR1 SGDLS and CDR2 YYNGEE. This CDR3 region has 18 residues. The germline V and J ends were trimmed by 0 bases and 1 base, with 18 bases remaining between them. The CDR3: CASSVESGVGARTDTQYF. DNA of the CDR3: TGTGCCAGCAGCGTAGAGTCCGGTGTCGGGGCGCGCACAGATACGCAGTATTTT.

To note about this clonotype: At one boundary the junction diverges from the germline segment, which might be a read error. The genes are TRBV7-9 and TRBJ1-1, with D hard to call. The CDR3 is made up of 13 amino acids. Germline V gene lookup returns CDR1 SEHNR and CDR2 FQNEAQ (reference sequence). CDR3 sequence reads: CASSVTRHTAAFF. DNA of the CDR3: TGTGCCAGCAGCGTAACGAGGCACACTGCAGCTTTCTTT.

The table lists this clonotype with a few counts. The chain employs TRBV3-1 and TRBJ2-1; TRBD1 agrees at 9 bases. V was pared by 10 bases and J by 10 bases, with 8 bases of the junction left unmatched. Germline lookup yields CDR1 LGHDT and CDR2 YNNKEL (reference sequence). The CDR3 spans 12 residues. The CDR3 coding sequence is TGTGCCACCCAAGGGACAGGGAGCGAGCAGTTCTTC. Protein product: CATQGTGSEQFF.

V gene TRBV5-4 combines with J gene TRBJ2-7, with D possibly TRBD2 on 6 matching bases. The CDR3 covers 23 residues. CDR1 is SGHNT and CDR2 is YYREEE in the germline V gene (reference sequence). Trimming left V 3 bases short and J 7 bases short, with 44 bases between. CDR3 amino acids: CASSSDIGSAAARAGRTRWEQYF. The CDR3 DNA sequence: TGTGCCAGCAGCTCCGACATCGGCAGTGCTGCAGCTCGGGCGGGGAGAACGAGATGGGAGCAGTACTTC.

The rearrangement uses TRBV12-3 or TRBV12-4 and TRBJ1-2, with D unresolved. The CDR3 runs 18 residues. V was shortened by 5 bases and J by 0 bases, with 22 bases between the two germline ends. The CDR3 protein is CASSRAAVGTISNYGYTF. Written as DNA, the CDR3 is TGTGCCAGCAGTAGAGCCGCGGTGGGTACGATCTCTAACTATGGCTACACCTTC.

Remarks on this clonotype: One end of the junction does not line up with germline, which may come from a read error. V gene TRBV7-9 combines with J gene TRBJ2-4; a possible D gene is TRBD2 (6 bases). This CDR3 has 13 residues. The V gene's germline CDR1 is SEHNR and CDR2 FQNEAQ (reference sequence). The CDR3 sequence is CASSLGCGDEQQF. In DNA, the CDR3 is TGTGCCAGCAGCTTAGGGTGCGGGGACGAGCAGCAGTTC.

Of note for this clonotype: A read error may produce the germline difference seen at one junction end. This sequence joins TRBV10-3 and TRBJ1-2; no clear D gene. The CDR3 is 12 residues long. Germline-derived CDR1 and CDR2 are ENHRY and SYGVKD. This CDR3 is CAISENQEGCTF. CDR3 nucleotide sequence: TGTGCCATCAGCGAGAATCAGGAAGGCTGCACCTTC.

The chain employs TRBV12-3 or TRBV12-4 and TRBJ1-5; 7 bases agree with TRBD1. The CDR3 sequence is 15 residues long. V was clipped by 6 bases and J by 9 bases; unmatched bases: 14. CDR3 amino acids: CASSLGGGFQGPQHF. CDR3 sequence (DNA): TGTGCCAGCAGCCTAGGGGGCGGGTTCCAAGGGCCCCAGCATTTT.

This clonotype was detected many times. CDR3 loop: CASSFGEPETQYF. CDR3 coding DNA: TGTGCCAGCAGCTTTGGCGAACCGGAGACCCAGTACTTC. J is TRBJ2-5 and V is TRBV7-2; D unclear. This CDR3 has 13 residues. Trimming cost V 3 bases and J 5 bases, with 10 bases left between them. Germline V gene sequence: CDR1 SGHTA, CDR2 FQGNSA.